The source of this T cell receptor beta chain is a study of blood T cell repertoires in COVID-19. The overall study: Sample material is recorded as cDNA or gDNA derived from T cells, B-cell-depleted T cells, or PBMCs.

The CDR3 has 14 residues. V lost 3 bases, J lost 7 bases, and 10 bases stayed unmatched. Germline V gives CDR1 SGDLS, CDR2 YYNGEE. The method was immunoSEQ multiplex PCR; TCRdb's version includes in-frame clones alone and lacks a portion of them. There are more than 70,000 clones in the sample; around nine tenths occur only once, and about 5% lies in the top ten. The receptor was derived from a man over 45 with active or convalescent COVID-19. Sequencing was performed on peripheral blood. V and J are TRBV9 and TRBJ2-7; 7 bases align to TRBD1. The CDR3 spells CASSGPGQSEEQYF. CDR3 coding DNA: TGTGCCAGCAGCGGTCCGGGACAGAGTGAGGAGCAGTACTTC.